This is a list of T cell receptor beta chains from one sample in a study of blood T cell repertoires in COVID-19. TCRdb keeps only in-frame clones here, not all; method: immunoSEQ multiplex PCR. This table has some 130,000 clones, over 65% appearing once. The material sequenced was PBMCs or T cells enriched from blood (not recorded which). These receptors were taken from a woman aged 50 to 60 who had recovered from COVID-19. The CDR3 runs from the conserved cysteine through the conserved F or W. Each record gives: D gene, V gene, J gene, clone size, CDR3 protein, CDR3 DNA. D genes are given only for firm matches. Clone size appears in some rows only: once, few, many, or a class for an expanded clone.

TRBD1	TRBV2	TRBJ1-5	-	CASSLGQGQRPQHF	TGTGCCAGCAGTCTAGGACAGGGACAAAGGCCCCAGCATTTT
-	TRBV4-1	TRBJ1-2	once	CASSQDVWETGSF	TGCGCCAGCAGCCAAGATGTTTGGGAGACAGGAAGCTTC
-	TRBV28	TRBJ1-2	-	CASSQQGFYPRGYTF	TGTGCCAGCAGCCAGCAGGGCTTCTACCCTCGTGGCTACACCTTC
TRBD2	TRBV5-1	TRBJ2-7	-	CASSFLRAGFTSYEQYF	TGCGCCAGCAGCTTCCTGCGAGCGGGGTTTACCTCCTACGAGCAGTACTTC
-	TRBV5-1	TRBJ2-2	-	CASSSGLPNTGELFF	TGCGCCAGCAGCTCGGGACTCCCGAACACCGGGGAGCTGTTTTTT
-	TRBV13	TRBJ2-3	-	CASSAAKEELQYF	TGTGCCAGCAGCGCAGCCAAGGAGGAGCTGCAGTATTTT
TRBD1	TRBV4-1	TRBJ1-5	-	CASSPWDRGANQPQHF	TGCGCCAGCAGCCCTTGGGACAGGGGGGCTAATCAGCCCCAGCATTTT
TRBD2	TRBV7-8	TRBJ2-5	once	CASSLTSGGPQETQYF	TGTGCCAGCAGTTTGACTAGCGGGGGACCTCAAGAGACCCAGTACTTC
-	TRBV27	TRBJ2-1	-	CASSSGFHNEQFF	TGTGCCAGCAGTTCCGGGTTTCACAATGAGCAGTTCTTC
-	TRBV15	TRBJ2-3	-	CATSRATDTQYF	TGTGCCACCAGCAGGGCCACAGATACGCAGTATTTT
-	TRBV6-5	TRBJ2-2	-	CASSYSPQTGELFF	TGTGCCAGCAGTTACTCGCCCCAGACCGGGGAGCTGTTTTTT
-	TRBV7-9	TRBJ1-2	once	CASSRRSQWGDNGYTF	TGTGCCAGCAGCCGAAGATCACAATGGGGGGATAATGGCTACACCTTC
-	TRBV18	TRBJ2-7	-	CASSKTGLGGYEQYF	TGTGCCAGCTCAAAAACAGGGCTAGGAGGCTACGAGCAGTACTTC
-	TRBV14	TRBJ2-1	once	CASSRTNREQFF	TGTGCCAGCAGCCGTACTAATCGAGAGCAGTTCTTC
-	TRBV6-4	TRBJ2-2	few	CASSAQGNTGELFF	TGTGCCAGCAGCGCCCAGGGGAACACCGGGGAGCTGTTTTTT
-	TRBV28	TRBJ1-1	once	CASSLPTSSGIPEAFF	TGTGCCAGCAGTTTACCCACTTCCTCAGGGATCCCTGAAGCTTTCTTT
-	TRBV19	TRBJ2-5	-	CASSRQVEETQYF	TGTGCCAGTAGCAGACAGGTTGAAGAGACCCAGTACTTC
-	TRBV6-5	TRBJ1-1	many	CASSRKTVLHTEAFF	TGTGCCAGCAGTAGAAAGACAGTTCTGCACACTGAAGCTTTCTTT
-	TRBV21-1	TRBJ1-2	-	CASSKARGRVYYGYTF	TGTGCCAGCAGCAAAGCAAGGGGTAGAGTCTACTATGGCTACACCTTC
TRBD1	TRBV6-5	TRBJ2-5	-	CASSRQGDHQETQYF	TGTGCCAGCAGCCGACAGGGGGACCACCAAGAGACCCAGTACTTC
-	TRBV4-2	TRBJ1-5	-	CASSQEADAQPQHF	TGTGCCAGCAGCCAAGAAGCGGATGCCCAGCCCCAGCATTTT
-	TRBV21-1	TRBJ1-6	-	CASRLKGARNSPLHF	TGTGCCAGCAGATTAAAGGGGGCTCGGAATTCACCCCTCCACTTT
-	TRBV10-2	TRBJ2-5	-	CASRYRGGETQYF	TGCGCCAGCAGGTATCGGGGAGGAGAGACCCAGTACTTC
TRBD1	TRBV6-2/TRBV6-3	TRBJ2-7	-	CASSYWDRVDEQYF	TGTGCCAGCAGTTACTGGGACAGGGTTGACGAGCAGTACTTC
-	TRBV7-8	TRBJ1-5	-	CASSLSRGQPQHF	TGTGCCAGCAGCTTAAGTCGGGGTCAGCCCCAGCATTTT
-	TRBV11-3	TRBJ2-3	-	CASSLGQATDTQYF	TGTGCCAGCAGCTTAGGACAGGCGACAGATACGCAGTATTTT
TRBD1	TRBV27	TRBJ1-4	-	CASSQGQGKATNEKLFF	TGTGCCAGCAGCCAGGGACAGGGGAAAGCGACTAATGAAAAACTGTTTTTT
-	TRBV7-9	TRBJ1-1	-	CASSLTGNTEAFF	TGTGCCAGCAGCTTGACAGGGAACACTGAAGCTTTCTTT
-	TRBV28	TRBJ2-1	-	CASSLSRPLRHEQFF	TGTGCCAGCAGCCTCTCTCGGCCCCTCAGGCATGAGCAGTTCTTC
-	TRBV7-2	TRBJ2-5	-	CASSVDSRGIQYF	TGTGCCAGCAGCGTAGACTCCCGGGGGATCCAGTACTTC
TRBD2	TRBV18	TRBJ2-5	-	CASQPGLSQETQYF	TGTGCCAGCCAACCGGGACTATCACAAGAGACCCAGTACTTC
-	TRBV5-1	TRBJ1-1	-	CASSPLGGPMNTEAFF	TGCGCCAGCAGCCCGCTGGGGGGGCCCATGAACACTGAAGCTTTCTTT
-	TRBV28	TRBJ1-4	few	CASSLTPEKEKLFF	TGTGCCAGCAGTTTGACACCCGAGAAGGAAAAACTGTTTTTT